This TCR beta chain was observed in a study of spatial heterogeneity in lung cancer. Individually, TCR cDNA molecules were each labelled with a unique molecular identifier. TCRdb re-derived calls from the 5' RACE reads in MiXCR, one entry per CDR3 protein. The sample carries roughly 48,000 distinct CDR3 sequences, 5.3% recorded once. V was trimmed by 6 bases and J by 8 bases, leaving 13 bases between them. The CDR3 has 13 amino acids. The germline V gene encodes CDR1 MDHEN and CDR2 SYDVKM. The time point is: sample taken at primary tumor resection. In each case, whole RNA from tumor, nontumor lung or frozen PBMC was sequenced unsorted. The cohort: around 77 early-stage, untreated non-small cell lung cancer patients.

The clonotype was recovered from a male donor with early-stage non-small cell lung cancer. Sequencing used PBMCs, obtained at surgery. The V gene is TRBV28, the J gene TRBJ1-4, with no clear D. This CDR3 reads CASRTGQREKLFF. CDR3 bases: TGTGCCAGCAGGACGGGCCAGAGGGAAAAACTGTTTTTT.